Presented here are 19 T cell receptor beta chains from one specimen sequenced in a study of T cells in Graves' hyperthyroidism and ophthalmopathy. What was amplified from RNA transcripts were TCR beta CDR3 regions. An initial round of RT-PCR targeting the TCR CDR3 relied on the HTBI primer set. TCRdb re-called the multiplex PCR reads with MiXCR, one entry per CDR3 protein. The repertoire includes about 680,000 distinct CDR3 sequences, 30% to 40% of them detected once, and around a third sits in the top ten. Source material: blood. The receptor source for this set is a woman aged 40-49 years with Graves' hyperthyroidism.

CDR3 sequence: CASSYREDRDRGRFEEGYTF. The CDR3 DNA is TGTGCCAGCAGCTATAGAGAGGATAGGGACAGGGGGCGCTTTGAGGAGGGCTACACCTTC. The V and J genes are TRBV7-2 and TRBJ1-2, with 12 bases identical to TRBD1. CDR3 length: 20 amino acids. Per germline, CDR1 SGHTA and CDR2 FQGNSA. Trimming at V came to 4 bases and at J to 8 bases, leaving 23 bases not matched to a gene.

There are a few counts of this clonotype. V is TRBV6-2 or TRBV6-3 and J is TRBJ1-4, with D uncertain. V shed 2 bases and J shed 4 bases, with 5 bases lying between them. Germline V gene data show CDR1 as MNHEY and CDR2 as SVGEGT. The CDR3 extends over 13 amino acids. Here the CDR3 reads CASSYAGNEKLFF. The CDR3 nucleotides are TGTGCCAGCAGTTACGCCGGTAATGAAAAACTGTTTTTT.

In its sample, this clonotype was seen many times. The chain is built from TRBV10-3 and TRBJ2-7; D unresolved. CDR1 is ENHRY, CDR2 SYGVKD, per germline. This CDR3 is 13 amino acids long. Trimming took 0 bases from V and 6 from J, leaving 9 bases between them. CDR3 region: CAISESVVLEQYF. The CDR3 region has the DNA TGTGCCATCAGTGAGTCGGTGGTCCTCGAGCAGTACTTC.

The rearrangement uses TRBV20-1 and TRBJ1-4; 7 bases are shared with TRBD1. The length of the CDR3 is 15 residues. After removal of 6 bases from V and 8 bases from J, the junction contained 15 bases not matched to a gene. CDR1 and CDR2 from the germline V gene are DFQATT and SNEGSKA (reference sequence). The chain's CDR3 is CSANSLTGSGEKLFF. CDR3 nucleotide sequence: TGCAGTGCCAACTCGTTGACAGGGTCGGGGGAAAAACTGTTTTTT.

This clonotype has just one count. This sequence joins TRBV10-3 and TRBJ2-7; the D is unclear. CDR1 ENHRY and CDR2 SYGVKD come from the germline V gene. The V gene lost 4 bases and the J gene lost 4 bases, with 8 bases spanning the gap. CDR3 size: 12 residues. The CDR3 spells CAISAGGYEQYF. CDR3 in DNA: TGTGCCATCAGTGCCGGCGGTTACGAGCAGTACTTC.

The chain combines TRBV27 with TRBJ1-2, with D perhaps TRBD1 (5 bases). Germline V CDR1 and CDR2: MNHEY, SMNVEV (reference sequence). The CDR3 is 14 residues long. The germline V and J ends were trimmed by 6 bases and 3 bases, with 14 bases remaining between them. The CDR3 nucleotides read TGTGCCAGCAGGAGAAGGGGCGCGGACTATGGCTACACCTTC. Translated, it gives CASRRRGADYGYTF.

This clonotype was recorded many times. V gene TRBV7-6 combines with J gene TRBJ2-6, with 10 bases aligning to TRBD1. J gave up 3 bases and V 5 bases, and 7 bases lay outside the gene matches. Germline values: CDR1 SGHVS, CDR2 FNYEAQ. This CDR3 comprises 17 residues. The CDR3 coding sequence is TGTGCCAGCAGCCCCCGACAGGGGGCAGTTGGGGCCAACGTCCTGACTTTC. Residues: CASSPRQGAVGANVLTF.

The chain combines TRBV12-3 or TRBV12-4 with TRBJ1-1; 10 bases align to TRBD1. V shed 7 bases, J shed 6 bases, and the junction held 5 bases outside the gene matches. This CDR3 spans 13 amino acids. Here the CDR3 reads CASIGQGDAEAFF. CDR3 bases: TGTGCCAGCATAGGACAGGGGGACGCTGAAGCTTTCTTT.

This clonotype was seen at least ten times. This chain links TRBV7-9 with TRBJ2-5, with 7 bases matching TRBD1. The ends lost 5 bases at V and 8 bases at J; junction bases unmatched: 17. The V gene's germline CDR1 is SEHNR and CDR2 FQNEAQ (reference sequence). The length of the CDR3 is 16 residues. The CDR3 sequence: CASSPEPQGQFITQYF. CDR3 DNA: TGTGCCAGCAGCCCCGAACCCCAGGGACAGTTCATAACCCAGTACTTC.

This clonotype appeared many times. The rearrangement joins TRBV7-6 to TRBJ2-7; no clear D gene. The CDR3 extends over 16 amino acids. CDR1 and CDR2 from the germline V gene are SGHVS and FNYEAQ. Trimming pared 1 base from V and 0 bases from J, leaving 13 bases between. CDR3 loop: CASSLGGSTSSYEQYF. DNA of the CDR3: TGTGCCAGCAGCTTAGGGGGATCGACGAGCTCCTACGAGCAGTACTTC.

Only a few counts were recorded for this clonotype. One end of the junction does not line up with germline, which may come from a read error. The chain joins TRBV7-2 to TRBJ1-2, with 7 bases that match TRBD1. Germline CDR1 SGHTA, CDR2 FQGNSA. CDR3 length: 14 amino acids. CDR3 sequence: CASSQSGQGGGYTF. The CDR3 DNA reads TGCGCCAGCAGCCAGTCTGGGCAGGGGGGTGGCTACACCTTC. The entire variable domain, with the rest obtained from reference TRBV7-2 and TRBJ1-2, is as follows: GAGVSQSPSNKVTEKGKDVELRCDPISGHTALYWYRQSLGQGLEFLIYFQGNSAPDKSGLPSDRFSAERTGGSVSTLTIQRTQQEDSAVYLCASSQSGQGGGYTFGSGTRLTVV.

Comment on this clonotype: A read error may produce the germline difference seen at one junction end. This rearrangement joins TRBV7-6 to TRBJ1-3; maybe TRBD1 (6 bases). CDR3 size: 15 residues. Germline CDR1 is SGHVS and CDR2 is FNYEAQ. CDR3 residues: CAGSLGGASGNTIYF. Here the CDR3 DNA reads TGTGCCGGCAGCTTAGGGGGTGCCTCTGGAAACACCATATATTTT.

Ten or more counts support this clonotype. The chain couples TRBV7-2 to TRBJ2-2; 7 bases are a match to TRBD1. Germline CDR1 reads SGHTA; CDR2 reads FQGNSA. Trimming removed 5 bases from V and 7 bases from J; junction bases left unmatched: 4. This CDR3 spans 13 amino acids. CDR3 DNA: TGTGCCAGCAGCGCACAGGGGCGCGGGGAGCTGTTTTTT. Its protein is CASSAQGRGELFF.

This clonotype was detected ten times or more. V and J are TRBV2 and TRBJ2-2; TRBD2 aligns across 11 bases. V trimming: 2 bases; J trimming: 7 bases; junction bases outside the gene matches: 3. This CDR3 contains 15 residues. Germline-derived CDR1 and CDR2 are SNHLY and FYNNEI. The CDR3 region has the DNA TGTGCCAGCAGTGAACTAGCGGGGGGTATCGGGGAGCTGTTTTTT. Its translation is CASSELAGGIGELFF.

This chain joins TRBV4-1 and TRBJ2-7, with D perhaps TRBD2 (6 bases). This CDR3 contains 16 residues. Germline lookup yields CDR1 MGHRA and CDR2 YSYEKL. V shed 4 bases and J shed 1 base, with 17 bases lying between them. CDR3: CASSPRRTTLSYEQYF. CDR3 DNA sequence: TGCGCCAGCAGCCCGCGTCGGACTACCCTTTCCTACGAGCAGTACTTC.

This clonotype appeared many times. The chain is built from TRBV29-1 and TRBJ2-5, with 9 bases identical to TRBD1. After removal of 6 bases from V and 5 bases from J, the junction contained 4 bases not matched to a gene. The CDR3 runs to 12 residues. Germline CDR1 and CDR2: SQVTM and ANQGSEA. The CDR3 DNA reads TGCAGCGTGGGAGACAGGGGGGAGACCCAGTACTTC. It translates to CSVGDRGETQYF.

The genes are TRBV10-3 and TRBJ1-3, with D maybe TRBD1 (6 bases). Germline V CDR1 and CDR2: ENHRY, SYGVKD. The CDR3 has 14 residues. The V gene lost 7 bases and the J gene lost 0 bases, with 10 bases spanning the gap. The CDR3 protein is CAINTGISGNTIYF. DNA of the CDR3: TGTGCCATCAACACAGGGATCTCTGGAAACACCATATATTTT.

CDR3 loop: CASSLGSGGSGGELFF. In DNA form, the CDR3 reads TGCGCCAGCAGCCTTGGTAGCGGGGGGTCGGGCGGGGAGCTGTTTTTT. The chain joins TRBV4-3 to TRBJ2-2; 10 bases line up with TRBD2. The CDR3 is made up of 16 amino acids. The trim removed 4 bases at V and 7 bases at J, leaving 9 bases unmatched. Germline V gene sequence: CDR1 LGHNA, CDR2 YSLEER.

CDR3 nucleotide sequence: TGTGCCAGCAGTTACGAACTGGGACTAGCGGGAGGGTTCACCGGGGAGCTGTTTTTT. Residues: CASSYELGLAGGFTGELFF. The chain employs TRBV6-2 or TRBV6-3 and TRBJ2-2; 16 bases map to TRBD2. With 2 bases clipped from V and 4 bases from J, the junction kept 7 bases outside the gene matches. Germline CDR1 and CDR2: MNHEY and SVGEGT. This CDR3 comprises 19 residues.